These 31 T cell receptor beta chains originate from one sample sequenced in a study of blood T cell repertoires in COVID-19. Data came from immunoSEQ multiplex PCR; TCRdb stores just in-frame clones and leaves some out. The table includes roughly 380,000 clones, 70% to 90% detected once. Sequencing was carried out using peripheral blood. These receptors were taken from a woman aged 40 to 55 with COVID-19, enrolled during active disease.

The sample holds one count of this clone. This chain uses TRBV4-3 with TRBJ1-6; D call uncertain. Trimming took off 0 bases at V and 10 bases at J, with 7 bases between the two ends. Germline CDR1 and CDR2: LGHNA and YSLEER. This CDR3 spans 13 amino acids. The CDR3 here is CASSQDQRSPLHF. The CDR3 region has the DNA TGCGCCAGCAGCCAAGATCAGCGATCACCCCTCCACTTT.

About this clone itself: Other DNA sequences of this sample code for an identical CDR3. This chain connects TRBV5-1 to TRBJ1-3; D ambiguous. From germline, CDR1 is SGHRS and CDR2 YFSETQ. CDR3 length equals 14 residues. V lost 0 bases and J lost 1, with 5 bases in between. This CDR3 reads CASSLGGSGNTIYF. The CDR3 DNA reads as TGCGCCAGCAGCTTGGGAGGTTCTGGAAACACCATATATTTT.

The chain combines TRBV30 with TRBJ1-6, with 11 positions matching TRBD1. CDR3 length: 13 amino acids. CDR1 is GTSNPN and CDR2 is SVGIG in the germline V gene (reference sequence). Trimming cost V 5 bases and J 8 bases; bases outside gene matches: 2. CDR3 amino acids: CAWAGQGDSPLHF. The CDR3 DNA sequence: TGTGCCTGGGCGGGACAGGGGGATTCACCCCTCCACTTT. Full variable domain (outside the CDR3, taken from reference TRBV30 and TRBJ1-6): SQTIHQWPATLVQPVGSPLSLECTVEGTSNPNLYWYRQAAGRGLQLLFYSVGIGQISSEVPQNLSASRPQDRQFILSSKKLLLSDSGFYLCAWAGQGDSPLHFGNGTRLTVT.

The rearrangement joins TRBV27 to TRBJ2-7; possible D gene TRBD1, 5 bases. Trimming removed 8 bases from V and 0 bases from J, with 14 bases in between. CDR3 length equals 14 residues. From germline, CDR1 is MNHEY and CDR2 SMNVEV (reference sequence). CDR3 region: CASAGSMSSYEQYF. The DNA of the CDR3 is TGTGCCAGCGCAGGGTCGATGAGCTCCTACGAGCAGTACTTC.

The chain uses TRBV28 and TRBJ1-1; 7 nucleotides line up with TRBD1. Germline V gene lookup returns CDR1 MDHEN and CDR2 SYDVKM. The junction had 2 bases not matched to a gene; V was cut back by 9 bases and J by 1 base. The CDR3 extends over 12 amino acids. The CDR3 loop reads CASNRGNTEAFF. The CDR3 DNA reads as TGTGCCAGTAACAGGGGGAACACTGAAGCTTTCTTT.

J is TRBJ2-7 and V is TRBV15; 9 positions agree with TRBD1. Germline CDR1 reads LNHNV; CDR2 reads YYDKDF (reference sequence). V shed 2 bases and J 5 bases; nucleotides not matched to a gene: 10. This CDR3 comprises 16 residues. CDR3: CATSRQTGTGWDEQYF. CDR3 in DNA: TGTGCCACCAGCAGACAAACCGGGACAGGGTGGGACGAGCAGTACTTC.

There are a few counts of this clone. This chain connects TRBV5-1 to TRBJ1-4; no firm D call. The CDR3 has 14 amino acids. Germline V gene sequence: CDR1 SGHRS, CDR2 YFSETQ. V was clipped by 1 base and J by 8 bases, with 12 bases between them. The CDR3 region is CASSLMARPEKLFF. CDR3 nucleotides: TGCGCCAGCAGCTTGATGGCCCGTCCGGAAAAACTGTTTTTT.

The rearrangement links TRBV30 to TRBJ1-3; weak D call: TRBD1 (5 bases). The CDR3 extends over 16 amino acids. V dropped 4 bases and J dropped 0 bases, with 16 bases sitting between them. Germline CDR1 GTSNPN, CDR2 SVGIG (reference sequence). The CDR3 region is CAWTPPGLYSGNTIYF. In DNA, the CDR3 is TGTGCCTGGACCCCACCGGGACTTTACTCTGGAAACACCATATATTTT. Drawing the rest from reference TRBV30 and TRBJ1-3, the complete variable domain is SQTIHQWPATLVQPVGSPLSLECTVEGTSNPNLYWYRQAAGRGLQLLFYSVGIGQISSEVPQNLSASRPQDRQFILSSKKLLLSDSGFYLCAWTPPGLYSGNTIYFGEGSWLTVV.

The CDR3: CARTQGRVLAKNIQYF. The CDR3 DNA reads TGTGCCAGAACACAGGGCAGGGTCCTGGCCAAAAACATTCAGTACTTC. The chain is built from TRBV5-3 and TRBJ2-4; perhaps TRBD1 as D (6 bases). TRBV5-3 is an open reading frame, and its role is uncertain. The CDR3 is 16 amino acids. With 6 bases removed from V and 1 base from J, the gap between germline ends came to 17 bases.

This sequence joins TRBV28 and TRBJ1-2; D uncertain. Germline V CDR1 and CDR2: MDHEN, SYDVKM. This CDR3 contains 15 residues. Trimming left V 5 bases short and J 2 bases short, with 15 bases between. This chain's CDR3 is CASSPHRAGNYGYTF. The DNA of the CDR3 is TGTGCCAGCAGTCCCCATCGGGCGGGGAACTATGGCTACACCTTC.

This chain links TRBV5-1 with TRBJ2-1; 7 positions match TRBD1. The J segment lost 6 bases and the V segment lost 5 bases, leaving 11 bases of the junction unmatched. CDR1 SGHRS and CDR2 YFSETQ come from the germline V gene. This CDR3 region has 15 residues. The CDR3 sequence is CASSAWTGKGNEQFF. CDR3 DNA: TGCGCCAGCAGTGCCTGGACAGGAAAGGGCAATGAGCAGTTCTTC.

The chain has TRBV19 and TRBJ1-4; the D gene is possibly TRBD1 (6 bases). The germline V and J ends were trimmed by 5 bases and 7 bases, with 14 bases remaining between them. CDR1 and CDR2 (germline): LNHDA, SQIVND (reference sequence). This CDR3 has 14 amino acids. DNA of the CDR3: TGTGCCAGTAGTCAACAGGGCTGGGTTGAAAAACTGTTTTTT. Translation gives CASSQQGWVEKLFF. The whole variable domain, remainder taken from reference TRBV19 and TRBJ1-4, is DGGITQSPKYLFRKEGQNVTLSCEQNLNHDAMYWYRQDPGQGLRLIYYSQIVNDFQKGDIAEGYSVSREKKESFPLTVTSAQKNPTAFYLCASSQQGWVEKLFFGSGTQLSVL.

The chain's CDR3 is CASSLAGGREDTQYF. The CDR3 DNA is TGTGCCAGCAGTCTAGCGGGAGGGCGGGAAGATACGCAGTATTTT. This sequence joins TRBV4-2 and TRBJ2-3; TRBD2 matches at 12 bases. After removal of 6 bases from V and 5 bases from J, the junction contained 6 bases not matched to a gene. CDR3 size: 15 residues. The germline CDR1 and CDR2 sequences are LGHNA and YNFKEQ.

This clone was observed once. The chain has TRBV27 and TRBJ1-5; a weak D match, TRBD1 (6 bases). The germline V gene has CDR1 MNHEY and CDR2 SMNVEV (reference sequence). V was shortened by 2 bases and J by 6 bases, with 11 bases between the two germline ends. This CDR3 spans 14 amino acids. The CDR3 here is CASSLTGSTQPQHF. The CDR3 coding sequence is TGTGCCAGCAGTTTAACAGGGAGTACTCAGCCCCAGCATTTT.

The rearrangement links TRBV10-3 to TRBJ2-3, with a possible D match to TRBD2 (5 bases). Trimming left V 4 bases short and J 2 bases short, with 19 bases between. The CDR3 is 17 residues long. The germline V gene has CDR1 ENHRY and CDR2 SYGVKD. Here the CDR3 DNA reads TGTGCCATCAGTGGGGTGACAAGCGGAGGCATCACAGATACGCAGTATTTT. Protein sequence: CAISGVTSGGITDTQYF.

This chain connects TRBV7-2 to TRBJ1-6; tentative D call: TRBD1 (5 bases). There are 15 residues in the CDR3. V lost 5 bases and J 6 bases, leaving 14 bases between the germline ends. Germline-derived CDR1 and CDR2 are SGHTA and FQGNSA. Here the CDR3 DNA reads TGTGCCAGCAGCATGACAGCAAACCCTAATTCACCCCTCCACTTT. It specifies CASSMTANPNSPLHF.

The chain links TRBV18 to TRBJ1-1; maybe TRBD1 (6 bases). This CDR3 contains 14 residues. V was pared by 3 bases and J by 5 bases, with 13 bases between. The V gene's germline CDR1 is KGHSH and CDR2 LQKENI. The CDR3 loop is CASSPRGERTEAFF. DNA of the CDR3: TGTGCCAGCTCACCCAGGGGAGAAAGGACTGAAGCTTTCTTT. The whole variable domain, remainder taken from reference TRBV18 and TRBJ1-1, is NAGVMQNPRHLVRRRGQEARLRCSPMKGHSHVYWYRQLPEEGLKFMVYLQKENIIDESGMPKERFSAEFPKEGPSILRIQQVVRGDSAAYFCASSPRGERTEAFFGQGTRLTVV.

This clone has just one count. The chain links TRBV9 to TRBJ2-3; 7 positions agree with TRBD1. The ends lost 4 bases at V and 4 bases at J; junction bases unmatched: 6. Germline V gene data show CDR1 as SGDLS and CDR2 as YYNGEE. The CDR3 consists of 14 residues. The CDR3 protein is CASSLDRESDTQYF. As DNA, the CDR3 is TGTGCCAGCAGCCTCGACAGGGAATCAGATACGCAGTATTTT.

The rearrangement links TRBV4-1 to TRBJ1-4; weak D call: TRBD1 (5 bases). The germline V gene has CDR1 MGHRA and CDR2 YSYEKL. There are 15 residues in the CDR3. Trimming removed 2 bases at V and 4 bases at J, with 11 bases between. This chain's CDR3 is CASSQLLGRNEKLFF. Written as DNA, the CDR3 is TGCGCCAGCAGCCAATTACTGGGGCGTAATGAAAAACTGTTTTTT.

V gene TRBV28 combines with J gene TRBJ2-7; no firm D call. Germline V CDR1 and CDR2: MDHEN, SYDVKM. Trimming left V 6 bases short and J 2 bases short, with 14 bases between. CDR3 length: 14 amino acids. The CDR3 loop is CASSSRRVPYEQYF. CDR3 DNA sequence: TGTGCCAGCAGCTCTAGACGGGTTCCCTACGAGCAGTACTTC.

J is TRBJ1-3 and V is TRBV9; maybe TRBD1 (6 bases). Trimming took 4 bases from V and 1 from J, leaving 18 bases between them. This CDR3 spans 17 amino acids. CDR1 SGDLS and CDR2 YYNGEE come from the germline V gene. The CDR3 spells CASSPDPGGRSGNTIYF. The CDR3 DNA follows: TGTGCCAGCAGCCCCGATCCGGGGGGGCGATCTGGAAACACCATATATTTT.

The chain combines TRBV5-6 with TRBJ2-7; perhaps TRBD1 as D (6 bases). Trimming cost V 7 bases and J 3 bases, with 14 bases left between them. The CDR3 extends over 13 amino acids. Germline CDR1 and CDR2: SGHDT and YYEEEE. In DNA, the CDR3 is TGTGCCAGCCGGTGGCAGGGGAACTACGAGCAGTACTTC. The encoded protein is CASRWQGNYEQYF.

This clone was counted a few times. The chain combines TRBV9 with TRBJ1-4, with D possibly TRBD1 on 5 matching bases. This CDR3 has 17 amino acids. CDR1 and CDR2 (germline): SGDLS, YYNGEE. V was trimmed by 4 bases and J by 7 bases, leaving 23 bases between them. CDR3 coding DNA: TGTGCCAGCAGCCCTACGGATTTAGGGAGGGGTAGTGAAAAACTGTTTTTT. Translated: CASSPTDLGRGSEKLFF.

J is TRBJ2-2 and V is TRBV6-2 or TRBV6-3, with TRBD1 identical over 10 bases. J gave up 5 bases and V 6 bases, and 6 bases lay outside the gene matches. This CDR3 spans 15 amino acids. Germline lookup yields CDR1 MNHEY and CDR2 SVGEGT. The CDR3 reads CASSLRDRGTGELFF. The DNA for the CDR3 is TGTGCCAGCAGCCTCCGGGACAGGGGTACCGGGGAGCTGTTTTTT.

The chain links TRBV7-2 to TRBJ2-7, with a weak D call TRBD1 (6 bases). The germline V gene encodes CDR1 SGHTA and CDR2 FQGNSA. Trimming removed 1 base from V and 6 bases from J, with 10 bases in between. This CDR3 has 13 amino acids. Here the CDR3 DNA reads TGTGCCAGCAGCTTAGACAGGGTCGGCGAGCAGTACTTC. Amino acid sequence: CASSLDRVGEQYF. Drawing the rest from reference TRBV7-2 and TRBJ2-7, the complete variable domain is GAGVSQSPSNKVTEKGKDVELRCDPISGHTALYWYRQSLGQGLEFLIYFQGNSAPDKSGLPSDRFSAERTGGSVSTLTIQRTQQEDSAVYLCASSLDRVGEQYFGPGTRLTVT.

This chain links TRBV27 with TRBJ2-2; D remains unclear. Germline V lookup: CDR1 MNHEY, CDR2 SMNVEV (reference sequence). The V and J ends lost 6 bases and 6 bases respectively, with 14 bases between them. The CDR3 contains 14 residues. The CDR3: CASSWYSRAGELFF. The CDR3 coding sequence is TGTGCCAGCAGCTGGTATAGTCGGGCCGGGGAGCTGTTTTTT.

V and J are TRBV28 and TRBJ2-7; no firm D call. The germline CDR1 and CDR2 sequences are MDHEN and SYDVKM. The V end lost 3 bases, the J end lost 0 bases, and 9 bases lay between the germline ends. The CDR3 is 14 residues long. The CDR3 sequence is CASSLRHSSYEQYF. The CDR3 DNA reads TGTGCCAGCAGTTTGAGACACTCCTCCTACGAGCAGTACTTC.

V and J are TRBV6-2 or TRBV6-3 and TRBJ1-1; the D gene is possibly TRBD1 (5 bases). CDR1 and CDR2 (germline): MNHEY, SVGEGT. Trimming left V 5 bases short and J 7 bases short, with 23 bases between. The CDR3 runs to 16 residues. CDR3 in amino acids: CASSIGRQIVLHEAFF. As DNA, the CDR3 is TGTGCCAGCAGTATTGGACGACAGATCGTACTGCATGAAGCTTTCTTT.

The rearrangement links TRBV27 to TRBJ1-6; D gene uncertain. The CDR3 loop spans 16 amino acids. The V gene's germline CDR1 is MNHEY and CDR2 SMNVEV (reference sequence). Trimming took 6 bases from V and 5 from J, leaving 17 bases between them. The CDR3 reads CASSRAREDHNSPLHF. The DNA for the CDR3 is TGTGCCAGCAGCCGGGCGCGGGAGGATCATAATTCACCCCTCCACTTT.

The CDR3 sequence: CASSLLEGRLSGANVLTF. The CDR3 DNA follows: TGCGCCAGCAGCTTGTTAGAGGGGAGGCTCTCTGGGGCCAACGTCCTGACTTTC. The chain combines TRBV5-1 with TRBJ2-6, with D perhaps matching TRBD2 (6 bases). The CDR3 spans 18 residues. Trimming stripped 1 base from V and 0 bases from J, with 14 bases between. CDR1 is SGHRS, CDR2 YFSETQ, per germline.

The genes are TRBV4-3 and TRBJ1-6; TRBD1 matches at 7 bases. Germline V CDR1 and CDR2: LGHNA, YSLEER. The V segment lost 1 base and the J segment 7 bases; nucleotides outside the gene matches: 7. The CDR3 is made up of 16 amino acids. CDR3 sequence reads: CASSQVRAQGNSPLHF. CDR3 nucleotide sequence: TGCGCCAGCAGCCAAGTTCGCGCACAGGGGAATTCACCCCTCCACTTT.